The rows below give T cell receptor beta chains drawn from one sample of a study of blood T cell repertoires in COVID-19. Data came from immunoSEQ multiplex PCR; TCRdb stores just in-frame clones and leaves some out. Of hundreds of thousands of clones listed, 80% to 90% are singletons. Material: PBMCs or T cells enriched from blood (not recorded which). The receptors originated from a man younger than 35 who had recovered from COVID-19. CDR3s include the opening cysteine and the closing phenylalanine or tryptophan. A D gene is named only where the DNA matches it firmly. Some rows have no size entry. The others give once, few or many, or a class for an expanded clone.

d_call j_call v_call clone_size cdr3_aa cdr3_nt
. TRBJ1-1 TRBV6-5 . CASSYGQGLNTEAFF TGTGCCAGCAGTTACGGGCAGGGCTTGAACACTGAAGCTTTCTTT
TRBD2 TRBJ2-1 TRBV5-5 . CASSSGTRQWSNLVNEQFF TGTGCCAGCAGCTCAGGGACTAGGCAATGGTCTAACTTAGTGAATGAGCAGTTCTTC
. TRBJ1-1 TRBV9 . CASSGAGHTEAFF TGTGCCAGCAGCGGGGCAGGGCACACTGAAGCTTTCTTT
TRBD2 TRBJ2-2 TRBV27 once CASRAGGKTGELFF TGTGCCAGCAGAGCGGGAGGGAAAACCGGGGAGCTGTTTTTT
. TRBJ1-2 TRBV5-8 . CASSLAAANYGYTF TGTGCCAGCAGCTTGGCGGCGGCTAACTATGGCTACACCTTC
. TRBJ2-1 TRBV15 . CATSRGDTFNEQFF TGTGCCACCAGCAGAGGGGACACCTTCAATGAGCAGTTCTTC
TRBD2 TRBJ2-5 TRBV5-4 . CASSLASLAGAEKETQYF TGTGCCAGCAGCTTGGCCTCATTAGCGGGGGCCGAGAAAGAGACCCAGTACTTC
TRBD2 TRBJ2-1 TRBV9 . CASSVVPAGGPRGNEQFF TGTGCCAGCAGCGTAGTTCCAGCGGGGGGCCCCAGGGGTAATGAGCAGTTCTTC
. TRBJ1-2 TRBV29-1 . CSVSSPNYGYTF TGCAGCGTATCGAGCCCTAACTATGGCTACACCTTC
TRBD2 TRBJ2-1 TRBV2 . CASRFAGGSGYNEQFF TGTGCCAGCAGGTTCGCGGGAGGGTCTGGCTACAATGAGCAGTTCTTC
TRBD2 TRBJ2-5 TRBV7-6 . CASSRWTSQETQYF TGTGCCAGCAGCCGCTGGACTAGCCAAGAGACCCAGTACTTC
TRBD2 TRBJ2-7 TRBV6-6 . CASSSGPSGSVYEQYF TGTGCCAGCAGTTCAGGGCCTAGCGGGAGTGTTTACGAGCAGTACTTC
TRBD1 TRBJ2-7 TRBV20-1 . CSASYDRGPYEQYF TGCAGTGCTAGTTACGACAGGGGACCTTACGAGCAGTACTTC
. TRBJ2-7 TRBV21-1 . CASSKAGGVGDYEQYF TGTGCCAGCAGCAAAGCGGGCGGGGTTGGTGACTACGAGCAGTACTTC
TRBD1 TRBJ2-6 TRBV3-1/TRBV3-2 . CASKTGAGANVLTF TGTGCCAGCAAAACAGGGGCGGGGGCCAACGTCCTGACTTTC
TRBD2 TRBJ2-4 TRBV28 . CASSLTGTSFSNIQYF TGTGCCAGCAGTTTAACAGGGACTAGCTTCTCCAACATTCAGTACTTC
. TRBJ1-5 TRBV3-1/TRBV3-2 . CASSLYRNQPQHF TGTGCCAGCAGCCTATATCGCAATCAGCCCCAGCATTTT
. TRBJ2-3 TRBV12-3/TRBV12-4 . CASSSGTDTQYF TGTGCCAGCAGTTCAGGGACAGATACGCAGTATTTT
TRBD1 TRBJ2-7 TRBV7-2 once CASSFGGTGGYEQYF TGTGCCAGCAGTTTTGGGGGGACAGGGGGCTACGAGCAGTACTTC
TRBD1 TRBJ1-1 TRBV5-1 . CASSLDGTGLNTEAFF TGCGCCAGCAGCTTGGACGGGACAGGGTTGAACACTGAAGCTTTCTTT
TRBD2 TRBJ2-7 TRBV7-2 . CASSSRTSGGYEQYF TGTGCCAGCAGCTCCAGGACTAGCGGGGGCTACGAGCAGTACTTC
. TRBJ2-5 TRBV20-1 . CSASHSQETQYF TGCAGTGCTAGTCATAGCCAAGAGACCCAGTACTTC
. TRBJ2-7 TRBV30 . CAWVGGSTYEQYF TGTGCCTGGGTTGGGGGGTCCACCTACGAGCAGTACTTC
. TRBJ2-5 TRBV7-9 . CASSLQAGQETQYF TGTGCCAGCAGCTTACAGGCGGGGCAAGAGACCCAGTACTTC
. TRBJ2-5 TRBV7-2 . CASSFGPSETQYF TGTGCCAGCAGCTTTGGGCCCTCGGAGACCCAGTACTTC
TRBD2 TRBJ2-7 TRBV3-1/TRBV3-2 . CASSVTSGVRGEQYF TGTGCCAGCAGCGTCACTAGCGGTGTTCGAGGGGAGCAGTACTTC
. TRBJ1-6 TRBV5-6 . CASSLYRVGNSPLHF TGTGCCAGCAGCCTGTACAGGGTCGGCAATTCACCCCTCCACTTT
. TRBJ2-2 TRBV2 . CASGEERGTGGELFF TGTGCCAGTGGGGAAGAAAGGGGGACCGGCGGGGAGCTGTTTTTT
TRBD1 TRBJ1-2 TRBV28 . CASSRDRATYGYTF TGTGCCAGCAGCCGGGACAGGGCGACCTATGGCTACACCTTC
. TRBJ2-7 TRBV19 . CASRVDSDGYYEQYF TGTGCCAGTAGGGTAGACTCAGACGGATACTACGAGCAGTACTTC
TRBD1 TRBJ2-5 TRBV5-1 . CASSLGQGTGPETQYF TGCGCCAGCAGCTTGGGACAGGGGACGGGACCAGAGACCCAGTACTTC
TRBD2 TRBJ2-1 TRBV5-6 . CASSLSPTSGGYEQFF TGTGCCAGCAGCTTGTCGCCCACTAGCGGGGGTTATGAGCAGTTCTTC
. TRBJ2-3 TRBV29-1 . CSSESNSSTDTQYF TGCAGCTCGGAGAGTAACTCTAGCACAGATACGCAGTATTTT
TRBD1 TRBJ1-3 TRBV7-9 . CASSSGTGGLNTIYF TGTGCCAGCAGCTCCGGGACAGGGGGCTTGAACACCATATATTTT
. TRBJ1-2 TRBV5-4 . CASSSIRGNYGYTF TGTGCCAGCAGCTCTATCAGGGGTAACTATGGCTACACCTTC
. TRBJ1-1 TRBV6-5 . CASHREWDTEAFF TGTGCCAGCCACAGGGAGTGGGACACTGAAGCTTTCTTT
. TRBJ2-5 TRBV29-1 . CRAGDPNQETQYF TGCAGAGCAGGGGACCCCAACCAAGAGACCCAGTACTTC
. TRBJ2-1 TRBV5-1 . CASSLELASEQFF TGCGCCAGCAGCTTGGAGTTAGCCAGTGAGCAGTTCTTC
. TRBJ2-5 TRBV12-5 . CASGDGNQETQYF TGTGCTAGTGGCGACGGGAACCAAGAGACCCAGTACTTC
. TRBJ2-2 TRBV30 . CAWIRGQRTGELFF TGTGCCTGGATAAGGGGTCAGCGCACCGGGGAGCTGTTTTTT
. TRBJ1-6 TRBV7-2 . CASSSSQGVLYSPLHF TGTGCCAGCAGCTCCAGCCAAGGGGTGTTGTATTCACCCCTCCACTTT
TRBD1 TRBJ2-7 TRBV19 once CASSTGQGAYEQYF TGTGCCAGTAGTACGGGACAGGGGGCCTACGAGCAGTACTTC
TRBD1 TRBJ2-2 TRBV3-1/TRBV3-2 . CASCAGTGAGELFF TGTGCCAGCTGCGCCGGGACAGGAGCCGGGGAGCTGTTTTTT
. TRBJ1-1 TRBV2 . CASSEARTEAFF TGTGCCAGCAGTGAAGCGAGGACTGAAGCTTTCTTT
. TRBJ1-3 TRBV7-9 . CASTDLSGLANTIYF TGTGCCAGCACCGACCTCTCGGGACTTGCGAACACCATATATTTT
TRBD1 TRBJ2-5 TRBV11-1 . CASTDRGYRETQYF TGTGCCAGCACGGACAGGGGTTACCGAGAGACCCAGTACTTC
. TRBJ1-1 TRBV1 . CTSSQNNRIPFSEAFF TGCACCAGCAGCCAAAATAACAGGATACCCTTCTCTGAAGCTTTCTTT
. TRBJ2-5 TRBV12-3/TRBV12-4 . CASSTIVRERYF TGTGCCAGCAGTACGATAGTAAGGGAGCGGTACTTC
. TRBJ2-1 TRBV29-1 . CSVGRVNEQFF TGCAGCGTTGGTCGGGTAAATGAGCAGTTCTTC
. TRBJ1-1 TRBV18 . CASSSGMNTEAFF TGTGCCAGCTCATCGGGGATGAACACTGAAGCTTTCTTT
. TRBJ1-3 TRBV6-5 . CASKDKGSGNTIYF TGTGCCAGCAAAGACAAAGGCTCTGGAAACACCATATATTTT
. TRBJ2-2 TRBV19 . CASSMLSPSSVGELFF TGTGCCAGTAGTATGCTCTCTCCTAGTTCGGTCGGGGAGCTGTTTTTT
. TRBJ2-7 TRBV5-6 . CASSLTGTGEQYF TGTGCCAGCAGCTTGACAGGGACCGGTGAGCAGTACTTC